This TCR beta chain was captured in a study of neurological immune-mediated disorders (dated by TCRdb to the late 2010s). Regarding the research as a whole: Peripheral blood TCR-beta repertoires from HTLV-I-associated myelopathy (HAM/TSP) patients, multiple sclerosis patients and healthy controls were compared by UMI-based sequencing. The approximately 110 TCR-beta libraries included longitudinal samples, technical triplicates and paired sorted CD4+ and CD8+ T-cell subsets alongside PBMC samples. The cohort included some 68 subjects: 14 with HAM/TSP, around 35 with multiple sclerosis, and around 20 healthy controls.

This clonotype was observed a few times. The clone's antigen remains unknown. No quality values exist for individual bases; no much larger clone is one base distant. Blood bank volunteers in Maryland, USA served as the healthy controls. Libraries from unsorted PBMCs were made from 2 million PBMCs kept in RNAlater at -80 degrees C until RNA extraction. Peripheral blood underwent Ficoll-Hypaque density gradient centrifugation to isolate PBMCs, which were then cryopreserved in liquid nitrogen. The research as a whole found: TCR clonal expansion was highest in HAM/TSP patients and lowest in MS patients, with MS patients falling below even healthy controls. Expanded clones from different subjects shared no identical CDR3 amino acid sequences, which suggests that TCR-beta repertoires were private in all groups.

cDNA synthesis used template-switch 5'RACE with a primer carrying a 10-nucleotide random unique molecular identifier tagging each TCR transcript. Every sequencing run covered 15-18 subjects and yielded more than 160 million TCR-beta sequences. The RNeasy kit was used to extract total RNA. TCR-beta VDJ regions were amplified with primers for the TCR constant region and the 5'RACE anchor, using the KAPA Real-time Library Amplification kit. Sample indexes and Illumina adaptors were added in a first PCR, after which library yield was increased in a second PCR. After Ampure bead purification, the roughly 650 bp TCR product was size-selected on a 2% E-gel SizeSelection system. Library quality was checked on a Bioanalyzer, concentration was measured with Qubit, and libraries were quantified with the Kapa Library Quantification kit before pooling. Paired-end 2 x 150 bp sequencing of the libraries was performed on an Illumina HiSeq 2500. To increase sequence diversity, roughly 24-32% phiX was spiked into each library pool. As for the authors' bioinformatics: Quality-filtered reads were processed with the UMI-based MiGEC pipeline, and over 80% of raw TCR sequences were removed by the MiGEC pipeline during error correction. VDJ genes were aligned to IMGT germline references, and clonotypes were defined by unique CDR3 amino acid sequence plus V-J genes. Clonal expansion, Shannon diversity and CDR3 relatedness (CalcPairwiseDistances, ClusterSamples) were evaluated with VDJtools, and phylogenetic trees were built with CLCbio workbench. Using coefficient-of-variation modelling across technical triplicates, the study counted a clone as expanded if it had at least 8 unique UMIs. The public reads were reanalyzed by TCRdb: fastp trimming at Q25, MiXCR alignment, in-frame beta chains only. Merged by CDR3 protein, the rows form single entries marked with the most common genes and DNA. The V and J calls, along with clone size, are taken from TCRdb and not from the paper's own processing. This sample has fewer than 90,000 distinct CDR3 sequences in its table, and 10% of those were observed once. The ten largest make up 1.8% of the sample.

V is pared back by 5 bases and J by 5 bases, with 18 bases lying between the germline termini. CDR1 is given as DFQATT and CDR2 as SNEGSKA, both from the germline V gene (reference sequence). The CDR3, cysteine through phenylalanine, is 14 amino acids long. Kept here is only the CDR3 DNA, which spans 42 bases and is read in frame from base 1. The sequence is built from TRBV20-1 and TRBJ2-5; a tentative D call is TRBD2 (6 bases match). This clonotype originated in a man aged 40-49 years in good health. Sequencing was done on a sample of PBMCs. The CDR3 protein sequence reads: CSAPVGGSGETQYF. The DNA sequence follows: TGCAGTGCTCCCGTTGGGGGGTCGGGGGAGACCCAGTACTTC.